Listed below are T cell receptor beta chains from one sample, sequenced in a study of technical replicates of blood from a few donors. Repertoires were generated with immunoSEQ multiplex PCR, while TCRdb's copy carries only in-frame clones and drops some. This sample has tens of thousands of clones; around 93% occur once, and the top ten carry 0.24%. The sequenced sample consisted of T cells isolated from PBMCs. All receptors come from a human donor in good health. Both conserved end residues are part of each CDR3.

CDR3 length	V gene	J gene	CDR3 protein
16	TRBV4-1	TRBJ2-2	CASSQPLGQVTGELFF
11	TRBV28	TRBJ2-7	CASSFIGGLNF
16	TRBV9	TRBJ2-2	CASSVAPGHNTGELFF
12	TRBV6-1	TRBJ1-1	CASSEVIAEAFF
15	TRBV2	TRBJ1-4	CASRDRGHPNEKLFF
14	TRBV9	TRBJ1-2	CASSVEGTAYGYTF
12	TRBV5-1	TRBJ1-1	CASSSVRTEAFF
18	TRBV12-5	TRBJ1-1	CASGLIRTGGQMNTEAFF
14	TRBV30	TRBJ2-3	CACRQGSGTDTQYF
14	TRBV7-3	TRBJ1-1	CASSRAPLATEAFF
18	TRBV10-3	TRBJ2-2	CAISDSSGRAKGTGELFF
16	TRBV11-2	TRBJ1-3	CASSLDRPGFGNTIYF
16	TRBV7-2	TRBJ1-2	CASSEGGRLRDYGYTF
14	TRBV6-5	TRBJ2-1	CASSWGGSYNEQFF
16	TRBV7-6	TRBJ2-1	CASSVGGGAGYNEQFF
14	TRBV5-1	TRBJ1-4	CASSAGGLNEKLFF
14	TRBV11-2	TRBJ1-3	CASSLQGVGNTIYF
18	TRBV9	TRBJ2-7	CASSASGVLAGNSYEQYF
13	TRBV6-5	TRBJ1-2	CASSYGHRGRYTF
13	TRBV5-1	TRBJ2-7	CASSFGTLSEQYF
13	TRBV5-4	TRBJ1-1	CASSSREEAEAFF
15	TRBV4-1	TRBJ1-4	CASSQEGGRFEKLFF
18	TRBV6-1	TRBJ2-2	CASSGGQGTGKYTGELFF
17	TRBV9	TRBJ1-1	CASSVDGGPSRRPEAFF
15	TRBV2	TRBJ2-5	CASSERRSSPGTQYF
17	TRBV10-3	TRBJ2-1	CAISVVGLAGTYNEQFF
15	TRBV27	TRBJ2-3	CASSSRTSPVDTQYF
14	TRBV28	TRBJ2-7	CASLGLAGAYEQYF
14	TRBV19	TRBJ1-2	CASRGWGGGDGYTF
13	TRBV5-4	TRBJ1-6	CASAGRNNSPLHF
17	TRBV4-1	TRBJ2-5	CASSQVGGDTAQETQYF
15	TRBV9	TRBJ2-5	CASSVDGGGQETQYF
17	TRBV19	TRBJ2-3	CASSTPTWRGASDTQYF
15	TRBV4-2	TRBJ2-7	CASSWGLSTNYEQYF
15	TRBV28	TRBJ1-1	CASVGQGSSGTEAFF
15	TRBV27	TRBJ1-5	CASSLRGQGAQPQHF
14	TRBV10-1	TRBJ2-2	CASQREGAVGELFF
16	TRBV16	TRBJ2-7	CASSHRKGYLSYEQYF
15	TRBV27	TRBJ1-4	CASSTGTTTNEKLFF
14	TRBV9	TRBJ1-1	CASSLATGATEAFF
12	TRBV4-1	TRBJ2-7	CASGGQGFEQYF
14	TRBV6-5	TRBJ2-7	CASRRVVSSYEQYF
15	TRBV7-8	TRBJ2-7	CASSLAYGAAYEQYF
15	TRBV19	TRBJ2-7	CASNPGLAGGYEQYF
15	TRBV27	TRBJ2-5	CASSLSVMSGETQYF
18	TRBV15	TRBJ1-1	CATSRDPNRGHRNTEAFF
17	TRBV27	TRBJ2-2	CASSYTSDSANTGELFF
16	TRBV5-4	TRBJ2-7	CASSPRGFGTSSEQYF
13	TRBV5-1	TRBJ1-2	CASSLEQGYGYTF
15	TRBV19	TRBJ2-7	CASSTGQGGSYEQYF
16	TRBV30	TRBJ1-6	CAWNHILSSYNSPLHF
14	TRBV9	TRBJ1-1	CASSVAGTVTEAFF
16	TRBV6-5	TRBJ2-7	CASSYGTVEIGYEQYF
11	TRBV2	TRBJ2-1	CASSRTVEQFF